The rows below give T cell receptor beta chains drawn from one sample of a study of blood T cells in healthy people across ages. TCRdb processed the 5' RACE reads anew with MiXCR; each CDR3 protein has one entry. This table has 650,000 to 1,000,000 distinct CDR3 sequences, more than 35% appearing once. What was sequenced was blood. These receptors were collected from a man at least 80 years old in good health. The CDR3 runs from the conserved cysteine through the conserved F or W. The order of the fields is D gene, V gene, J gene, clone size, CDR3 DNA, CDR3 protein. The D gene is left open where the match is weak. Part of the rows lack a size; the others show once, few, many or a class for expanded clones.

D gene: NA
V gene: TRBV12-3/TRBV12-4
J gene: TRBJ2-5
clone size: NA
CDR3 DNA: TGTGCCAGCAGTTGGCGCCCAGGCCAAGAGACCCAGTACTTC
CDR3 protein: CASSWRPGQETQYF

D gene: NA
V gene: TRBV7-9
J gene: TRBJ2-1
clone size: few
CDR3 DNA: TGTGCCAGCACGGTCCGTTTAGCGCCAAACAATGAGCAGTTCTTC
CDR3 protein: CASTVRLAPNNEQFF

D gene: NA
V gene: TRBV20-1
J gene: TRBJ2-3
clone size: many
CDR3 DNA: TGCAGTGCCGCCGACGAGTTTGGCACAGATACGCAGTATTTT
CDR3 protein: CSAADEFGTDTQYF

D gene: TRBD2
V gene: TRBV7-3
J gene: TRBJ2-1
clone size: NA
CDR3 DNA: TGTGCCAGCAGCCAAACTGGGGGCGGGAGGGGTTACAATGAGCAGTTCTTC
CDR3 protein: CASSQTGGGRGYNEQFF

D gene: NA
V gene: TRBV7-9
J gene: TRBJ2-3
clone size: few
CDR3 DNA: TGTGCCAGCAGCTTAGCGAACGGAATTAGCACAGATACGCAGTATTTT
CDR3 protein: CASSLANGISTDTQYF

D gene: NA
V gene: TRBV7-9
J gene: TRBJ1-1
clone size: NA
CDR3 DNA: TGTGCCAGCAGCTTGCGTCTAGGGTCCGACGAAGCTTTCTTT
CDR3 protein: CASSLRLGSDEAFF

D gene: TRBD2
V gene: TRBV6-1
J gene: TRBJ2-5
clone size: NA
CDR3 DNA: TGTGCCAGCAGCGATATGGGCGGGAGGGCCCGGGAGCAGTACTTC
CDR3 protein: CASSDMGGRAREQYF

D gene: NA
V gene: TRBV29-1
J gene: TRBJ2-7
clone size: once
CDR3 DNA: TGCAGCGTTGTAGGGTCTAGTAGTAAGAGCTCCTACGAGCAGTACTTC
CDR3 protein: CSVVGSSSKSSYEQYF

D gene: TRBD1
V gene: TRBV7-2
J gene: TRBJ2-5
clone size: NA
CDR3 DNA: TGTGCCAGCAGCCGGGACAGCGCCCAAGAGACCCAGTACTTC
CDR3 protein: CASSRDSAQETQYF

D gene: NA
V gene: TRBV29-1
J gene: TRBJ2-1
clone size: few
CDR3 DNA: TGCAGCGTTGAAGGTCGAGGGCCAACTAACAATGAGCAGTTCTTC
CDR3 protein: CSVEGRGPTNNEQFF

D gene: NA
V gene: TRBV20-1
J gene: TRBJ2-1
clone size: NA
CDR3 DNA: TGCAGTGCGGCGGGCCTTGGGAATGAGCAGTTCTTC
CDR3 protein: CSAAGLGNEQFF

D gene: TRBD2
V gene: TRBV5-1
J gene: TRBJ2-7
clone size: NA
CDR3 DNA: TGCGCCAGCAGCTCGACAGGACTAGCGGGAGGTTACGAGCAGTACTTC
CDR3 protein: CASSSTGLAGGYEQYF

D gene: TRBD1
V gene: TRBV5-1
J gene: TRBJ1-1
clone size: few
CDR3 DNA: TGCGCCAGCAGCAAAAACAGGGGAGGATTGACTGAAGCTTTCTTT
CDR3 protein: CASSKNRGGLTEAFF

D gene: NA
V gene: TRBV5-1
J gene: TRBJ2-7
clone size: NA
CDR3 DNA: TGCGCCAGCATTGGCGACACCTACGAGCAGTACTTC
CDR3 protein: CASIGDTYEQYF

D gene: TRBD2
V gene: TRBV7-2
J gene: TRBJ2-7
clone size: NA
CDR3 DNA: TGTGCCAGCAGCGCCACTAGCGGGAAGTGGGAGCAGTACTTC
CDR3 protein: CASSATSGKWEQYF

D gene: NA
V gene: TRBV4-1
J gene: TRBJ2-7
clone size: NA
CDR3 DNA: TGCGCCAGCAGCCAAGAAGGTGCTCCTGTATACCCTATAGACGAGCAGTACTTC
CDR3 protein: CASSQEGAPVYPIDEQYF

D gene: NA
V gene: TRBV24-1
J gene: TRBJ2-3
clone size: NA
CDR3 DNA: TGTGCCACCAGTGACCCTCGGATGGGGATGGTGGATACGCAGTATTTT
CDR3 protein: CATSDPRMGMVDTQYF

D gene: TRBD1
V gene: TRBV20-1
J gene: TRBJ2-2
clone size: NA
CDR3 DNA: TGCAGTGCTAGAGATTCCAGGGGGTGGAACACCGGGGAGCTGTTTTTT
CDR3 protein: CSARDSRGWNTGELFF

D gene: NA
V gene: TRBV24-1
J gene: TRBJ2-7
clone size: NA
CDR3 DNA: TGTGCCACCAGTGACCCGGGAAAGGCAGGCAATGAGCAGTACTTC
CDR3 protein: CATSDPGKAGNEQYF

D gene: NA
V gene: TRBV5-1
J gene: TRBJ2-7
clone size: many
CDR3 DNA: TGCGCCAGCAGCTTCCAGGGTTACGAGCAGTACTTC
CDR3 protein: CASSFQGYEQYF

D gene: NA
V gene: TRBV5-1
J gene: TRBJ2-1
clone size: NA
CDR3 DNA: TGCGCCAGCAGCTTGTCTGACGTATTATACAATGAGCAGTTCTTC
CDR3 protein: CASSLSDVLYNEQFF

D gene: NA
V gene: TRBV7-2
J gene: TRBJ2-6
clone size: NA
CDR3 DNA: TGTACCAGCAGCTCCGGACAACCAGGGGCCAACGTCCTGACTTTC
CDR3 protein: CTSSSGQPGANVLTF

D gene: NA
V gene: TRBV29-1
J gene: TRBJ2-7
clone size: NA
CDR3 DNA: TGCAGCGTTGAGAACGGGGGCCACGAGCAGTACTTC
CDR3 protein: CSVENGGHEQYF

D gene: TRBD2
V gene: TRBV29-1
J gene: TRBJ2-3
clone size: NA
CDR3 DNA: TGCAGCGTAGAGTCTTGGACTAGCGGTTACACAGATCCGCAGTATTTT
CDR3 protein: CSVESWTSGYTDPQYF

D gene: TRBD1
V gene: TRBV20-1
J gene: TRBJ2-7
clone size: NA
CDR3 DNA: TGCAGTGCCAGTCTGGGGACAGGGGGCTCCTACGAGCAGTACTTC
CDR3 protein: CSASLGTGGSYEQYF

D gene: TRBD1
V gene: TRBV9
J gene: TRBJ2-1
clone size: few
CDR3 DNA: TGTGCCAGCAGCACAGGGGACTCCTACAATGAGCAGTTCTTC
CDR3 protein: CASSTGDSYNEQFF

D gene: NA
V gene: TRBV21-1
J gene: TRBJ2-1
clone size: few
CDR3 DNA: TGTGCCAGCAGCGAAAAGGCCGGGCTCCCCGTTTACCCCTCCTACAATGAGCAGTTCTTC
CDR3 protein: CASSEKAGLPVYPSYNEQFF

D gene: NA
V gene: TRBV2
J gene: TRBJ1-2
clone size: NA
CDR3 DNA: TGTGCCAGCACCCGAGGAGGAGAGATCTATGGCTACACCTTC
CDR3 protein: CASTRGGEIYGYTF

D gene: NA
V gene: TRBV6-2/TRBV6-3
J gene: TRBJ2-1
clone size: NA
CDR3 DNA: TGTGCCAGCAGTTACCTCCCCGGGCCCGCCAGCAATGAGCAGTTCTTC
CDR3 protein: CASSYLPGPASNEQFF

D gene: NA
V gene: TRBV7-2
J gene: TRBJ2-5
clone size: few
CDR3 DNA: TGTGCCAGCAGCTTAGTCTCCGGACTTAGCACAAATGAGCAGTACTTC
CDR3 protein: CASSLVSGLSTNEQYF

D gene: NA
V gene: TRBV14
J gene: TRBJ1-6
clone size: NA
CDR3 DNA: TGTGCCAGCAGCCAGCGATCCAGTTCTAATAATTCACCCCTCCACTTT
CDR3 protein: CASSQRSSSNNSPLHF

D gene: NA
V gene: TRBV7-2
J gene: TRBJ2-3
clone size: many
CDR3 DNA: TGTGCCAGCAGCTTAGACTGGACAGACACAGATACGCAGTATTTT
CDR3 protein: CASSLDWTDTDTQYF

D gene: TRBD1
V gene: TRBV29-1
J gene: TRBJ2-1
clone size: many
CDR3 DNA: TGCAGCGTTGACCTAGGACAGGGGTGGAATGAGCAGTTCTTC
CDR3 protein: CSVDLGQGWNEQFF

D gene: TRBD2
V gene: TRBV19
J gene: TRBJ2-3
clone size: NA
CDR3 DNA: TGTGCCAGTAGTATCCCACGAGGTAGCGGGAGCGCAGATACGCAGTATTTT
CDR3 protein: CASSIPRGSGSADTQYF

D gene: NA
V gene: TRBV4-2
J gene: TRBJ2-1
clone size: few
CDR3 DNA: TGTGCCAGCAGCCAAGAGGCTACGGCGAATGAGCAGTTCTTC
CDR3 protein: CASSQEATANEQFF

D gene: TRBD2
V gene: TRBV6-2/TRBV6-3
J gene: TRBJ2-3
clone size: NA
CDR3 DNA: TGTGCCAGCGGGAAGCGGGGAGATACGCAGTATTTT
CDR3 protein: CASGKRGDTQYF

D gene: NA
V gene: TRBV20-1
J gene: TRBJ2-5
clone size: NA
CDR3 DNA: TGCAGCGCCGATGGGGGACAAGAGACCCAGTACTTC
CDR3 protein: CSADGGQETQYF

D gene: NA
V gene: TRBV29-1
J gene: TRBJ2-7
clone size: few
CDR3 DNA: TGCAGCGTTGTACTCCAGGACTACCTTACGAATGAGCAGTACTTC
CDR3 protein: CSVVLQDYLTNEQYF

D gene: NA
V gene: TRBV5-1
J gene: TRBJ2-2
clone size: few
CDR3 DNA: TGCGCCAGCCATCGGGGCGGGACGGACGGGGAGCTGTTTTTT
CDR3 protein: CASHRGGTDGELFF

D gene: NA
V gene: TRBV29-1
J gene: TRBJ2-7
clone size: NA
CDR3 DNA: TGCAGCGGTGCACGGGACCTAAACTACGAGCAGTACTTC
CDR3 protein: CSGARDLNYEQYF

D gene: NA
V gene: TRBV6-2/TRBV6-3
J gene: TRBJ2-3
clone size: NA
CDR3 DNA: TGTGCCAGCAGTTCGGGACTCGCCGGTGTTTTCACAGATACGCAGTATTTT
CDR3 protein: CASSSGLAGVFTDTQYF

D gene: TRBD2
V gene: TRBV10-2
J gene: TRBJ2-5
clone size: NA
CDR3 DNA: TGCGCCAGCGGGGCGACTAGCGGGCAAGAGACCCAGTACTTC
CDR3 protein: CASGATSGQETQYF

D gene: NA
V gene: TRBV12-3/TRBV12-4
J gene: TRBJ1-6
clone size: once
CDR3 DNA: TGTGCCAGCAGTGGCCCGGGACTTAGGAATTCACCCCTCCACTTT
CDR3 protein: CASSGPGLRNSPLHF

D gene: NA
V gene: TRBV28
J gene: TRBJ2-1
clone size: few
CDR3 DNA: TGTGCCAGTTTAACTAGCTCCTACAATGAGCAGTTCTTC
CDR3 protein: CASLTSSYNEQFF

D gene: TRBD1
V gene: TRBV12-3/TRBV12-4
J gene: TRBJ2-5
clone size: NA
CDR3 DNA: TGTGCCAGCAGTTTATCACGCTCGATGACAGGGTTTCGGGAGACCCAGTACTTC
CDR3 protein: CASSLSRSMTGFRETQYF

D gene: NA
V gene: TRBV18
J gene: TRBJ2-6
clone size: NA
CDR3 DNA: TGTGCCAGCGAAAGCGCAGACGGTCCCCAGTTCCTGACTTTC
CDR3 protein: CASESADGPQFLTF

D gene: NA
V gene: TRBV3-1
J gene: TRBJ1-2
clone size: NA
CDR3 DNA: TGTGCCAGCAGCCAAGATGGTTTGGTTAACGGCTACACCTTC
CDR3 protein: CASSQDGLVNGYTF

D gene: NA
V gene: TRBV7-8
J gene: TRBJ1-1
clone size: NA
CDR3 DNA: TGTGCCAGCAGCATCCAGGGTGGGGAGAACACTGAAGCTTTCTTT
CDR3 protein: CASSIQGGENTEAFF

D gene: NA
V gene: TRBV7-9
J gene: TRBJ2-7
clone size: few
CDR3 DNA: TGTGCCAGCAGAGGGACACCCTCCTACGAGCAGTACTTC
CDR3 protein: CASRGTPSYEQYF

D gene: TRBD1
V gene: TRBV6-6
J gene: TRBJ2-4
clone size: NA
CDR3 DNA: TGTGCCAGCAAAGTACCGGGACAGGGGACCAAAAACGTTCAGTACTTC
CDR3 protein: CASKVPGQGTKNVQYF

D gene: NA
V gene: TRBV9
J gene: TRBJ2-1
clone size: many
CDR3 DNA: TGTGCCAGCAGCCCTGGGGACGGCAACAATGAGCAGTTCTTC
CDR3 protein: CASSPGDGNNEQFF

D gene: NA
V gene: TRBV4-2
J gene: TRBJ1-2
clone size: once
CDR3 DNA: TGTGCCAGCAGCCAAGAACGGTTAGCTAACTATGGCTACACCTTC
CDR3 protein: CASSQERLANYGYTF

D gene: TRBD2
V gene: TRBV7-2
J gene: TRBJ2-3
clone size: NA
CDR3 DNA: TGTGCCAGCAGCTTAACCCTAGCGGGAGGGCCCCCAGATACGCAGTATTTT
CDR3 protein: CASSLTLAGGPPDTQYF

D gene: TRBD1
V gene: TRBV10-3
J gene: TRBJ2-7
clone size: few
CDR3 DNA: TGTGCCATCAGTGAAGGGACAGGGCCTCCCCACGAGCAGTACTTC
CDR3 protein: CAISEGTGPPHEQYF

D gene: NA
V gene: TRBV18
J gene: TRBJ2-7
clone size: NA
CDR3 DNA: TGTGCCAGCTCACCGCAAATGTACGAGCAGTACTTC
CDR3 protein: CASSPQMYEQYF

D gene: NA
V gene: TRBV20-1
J gene: TRBJ1-1
clone size: NA
CDR3 DNA: TGCAGTGCTAGATACGGACGGGGAGGGAGGACTGAAGCTTTCTTT
CDR3 protein: CSARYGRGGRTEAFF

D gene: NA
V gene: TRBV5-1
J gene: TRBJ1-5
clone size: NA
CDR3 DNA: TGCGCCAGCAGCTTGGATGGGGTCATGAGCAATCAGCCCCAGCATTTT
CDR3 protein: CASSLDGVMSNQPQHF

D gene: NA
V gene: TRBV20-1
J gene: TRBJ2-4
clone size: few
CDR3 DNA: TGCAGTGCTAGAGATTTGGGGATGGGGGAGCAGTACTTC
CDR3 protein: CSARDLGMGEQYF